The present T cell receptor beta chain was sequenced within a study of blood T cell repertoires in COVID-19. Study information: PBMCs, B-cell-depleted T cells, or T cells provided the cDNA or gDNA that made up the material.

Libraries were prepared by immunoSEQ multiplex PCR; TCRdb keeps only in-frame clonotypes and omits some of them. The sample consists of roughly 250,000 clones, approximately 83% of them appearing once. Germline V gene lookup returns CDR1 SNHLY and CDR2 FYNNEI. V lost 2 bases to trimming and J lost 2 bases, with 16 bases between them. This CDR3 spans 17 amino acids. The receptor was derived from a woman aged 25 to 45 who had recovered from COVID-19. Sequenced material: PBMCs or T cells enriched from blood (not recorded which). The gene calls are TRBV2 and TRBJ2-4, with D possibly being TRBD2 (6 bases). CDR3 bases: TGTGCCAGCAGTGAATCGGAGATCGGAGGGACCAAAAACATTCAGTACTTC. This translates into CASSESEIGGTKNIQYF.